This is a list of T cell receptor beta chains from one sample in a study of cytotoxic CD8 clonotypes in ibrutinib-treated CLL. TCRdb's copy holds only in-frame clones and misses some; the assay was immunoSEQ multiplex PCR. The data hold some 81,000 clones, with roughly 83% observed a single time. This sample comprised PBMCs, obtained after 12 months of ibrutinib treatment. Source of these receptors: a human donor with chronic lymphocytic leukemia. The CDR3 runs from the conserved cysteine through the conserved F or W. Each record gives: J gene, D gene, V gene, clone size, CDR3 protein, CDR3 DNA. A D gene is named only where the DNA matches it firmly. Clone size is given for some rows only: seen once, a few or many times, or a class if the clone is expanded.

>TRBJ1-2|.|TRBV6-6|few
CASAQEPSIYGYTF
TGTGCCAGCGCACAGGAGCCCTCAATCTATGGCTACACCTTC
>TRBJ2-2|.|TRBV4-2|.
CASSQASTGELFF
TGTGCCAGCAGCCAAGCGAGCACCGGGGAGCTGTTTTTT
>TRBJ2-3|.|TRBV6-1|.
CANRGGDTQYF
TGTGCCAACAGGGGGGGAGATACGCAGTATTTT
>TRBJ2-1|TRBD2|TRBV7-9|once
CASSLSGASYNEQFF
TGTGCCAGCAGCCTTAGCGGGGCATCCTACAATGAGCAGTTCTTC
>TRBJ1-3|.|TRBV5-1|.
CASSLEPGGNTIYF
TGCGCCAGCAGCTTGGAACCAGGAGGAAACACCATATATTTT
>TRBJ1-6|.|TRBV11-3|once
CASSLDTNSPLHF
TGTGCCAGCAGCTTGGACACCAATTCACCCCTCCACTTT
>TRBJ2-7|.|TRBV7-8|.
CASSSLIGVYEQYF
TGTGCCAGCAGCTCCCTGATTGGAGTCTACGAGCAGTACTTC
>TRBJ2-3|TRBD2|TRBV9|few
CASSVVYAGGTDTQYF
TGTGCCAGCAGCGTAGTTTATGCGGGAGGAACAGATACGCAGTATTTT
>TRBJ2-7|.|TRBV18|once
CASSPPGGFHEQYF
TGTGCCAGCTCACCACCGGGCGGGTTCCACGAGCAGTACTTC
>TRBJ1-1|.|TRBV25-1|.
CASTSEFGPEAFF
TGTGCCAGCACCTCAGAGTTTGGGCCTGAAGCTTTCTTT
>TRBJ2-3|TRBD2|TRBV5-1|.
CASSPQSGGTDTQYF
TGCGCCAGCAGCCCCCAAAGCGGGGGCACAGATACGCAGTATTTT
>TRBJ1-5|TRBD1|TRBV19|.
CASSPRGTGTWPQHF
TGTGCCAGTAGTCCGCGAGGGACAGGTACATGGCCCCAGCATTTT
>TRBJ2-5|.|TRBV10-3|once
CAISPTGPGAQYF
TGTGCCATCAGCCCGACGGGTCCGGGGGCCCAGTACTTC
>TRBJ2-1|.|TRBV18|.
CASSRLRNNEQFF
TGTGCCAGCTCACGTCTACGCAACAATGAGCAGTTCTTC
>TRBJ2-1|.|TRBV5-6|few
CASSFGSEQFF
TGTGCCAGCAGCTTCGGCAGCGAGCAGTTCTTC
>TRBJ2-3|TRBD2|TRBV5-1|.
CASSLWTSGADTQYF
TGCGCCAGCAGCTTGTGGACTAGCGGGGCCGATACGCAGTATTTT
>TRBJ2-5|TRBD2|TRBV9|.
CASSEGTSGIQESQYF
TGTGCCAGCAGCGAGGGGACTAGCGGGATACAAGAGAGCCAGTACTTC
>TRBJ2-1|TRBD1|TRBV6-4|.
CASSPGDRGTSYRNEQFF
TGTGCCAGCAGTCCGGGGGACAGGGGGACTTCCTATCGGAATGAGCAGTTCTTC
>TRBJ2-3|.|TRBV5-1|.
CASSLGGADTQYF
TGCGCCAGCAGCTTGGGGGGTGCCGATACGCAGTATTTT
>TRBJ1-5|.|TRBV9|.
CASSVGPNNQPQHF
TGTGCCAGCAGCGTAGGACCGAACAATCAGCCCCAGCATTTT
>TRBJ2-3|TRBD1|TRBV5-1|once
CASSFWSRGLGDTQYF
TGCGCCAGCAGCTTTTGGTCCAGGGGGCTGGGAGATACGCAGTATTTT
>TRBJ1-2|.|TRBV5-1|.
CASSSREGPYGYTF
TGCGCCAGCAGCTCACGTGAAGGGCCGTATGGCTACACCTTC
>TRBJ2-1|.|TRBV10-3|.
CAISDGRNNEQFF
TGTGCCATCAGTGACGGGCGGAACAATGAGCAGTTCTTC
>TRBJ2-2|.|TRBV4-2|.
CASSGLPGELFF
TGTGCCAGCAGCGGACTGCCCGGGGAGCTGTTTTTT
>TRBJ1-4|.|TRBV6-5|medium-sized
CASSYAGGGEKLFF
TGTGCCAGCAGTTACGCGGGCGGAGGTGAAAAACTGTTTTTT
>TRBJ1-5|.|TRBV6-1|few
CASSEGQLPQHF
TGTGCCAGCAGTGAGGGGCAGCTGCCCCAGCATTTT
>TRBJ2-2|TRBD2|TRBV4-2|.
CASSPDSRAGVDGELFF
TGTGCCAGCAGCCCTGACTCTCGAGCGGGAGTTGACGGGGAGCTGTTTTTT
>TRBJ2-2|.|TRBV7-9|few
CASSPRLDIPELFF
TGTGCCAGCAGCCCCCGGCTCGATATTCCGGAGCTGTTTTTT
>TRBJ2-1|.|TRBV5-1|.
CASGGLGGPREQFF
TGCGCCAGCGGGGGCCTGGGGGGGCCGAGGGAGCAGTTCTTC
>TRBJ1-2|TRBD1|TRBV10-3|once
CAISVGTGDGYTF
TGTGCCATCAGTGTGGGGACAGGGGACGGCTACACCTTC
>TRBJ2-5|.|TRBV2|.
CASSLEAQETQYF
TGTGCCAGCAGCCTAGAGGCTCAAGAGACCCAGTACTTC
>TRBJ2-4|.|TRBV6-6|.
CASRPPDAAKNIQYF
TGTGCCAGCAGACCCCCCGATGCGGCCAAAAACATTCAGTACTTC
>TRBJ2-3|TRBD1|TRBV4-3|few
CASSPRGTGYTDTQYF
TGCGCCAGCAGCCCGAGGGGGACAGGCTACACAGATACGCAGTATTTT
>TRBJ2-2|.|TRBV6-5|few
CASSYSGSTGELFF
TGTGCCAGCAGTTACTCGGGGTCCACCGGGGAGCTGTTTTTT
>TRBJ2-6|.|TRBV30|.
CARTRLGANVLTF
TGTGCCCGCACTAGGTTGGGGGCCAACGTCCTGACTTTC
>TRBJ1-3|.|TRBV7-9|once
CASSFRSGAGNTIYF
TGTGCCAGCAGCTTCAGGTCGGGGGCAGGAAACACCATATATTTT
>TRBJ1-4|.|TRBV4-3|.
CASSQGGGRAGEKLFF
TGCGCCAGCAGCCAAGGGGGGGGCAGGGCAGGCGAAAAACTGTTTTTT
>TRBJ2-3|TRBD2|TRBV6-5|.
CASTRGGASTDTQYF
TGTGCCAGCACCCGGGGGGGGGCTAGCACAGATACGCAGTATTTT
>TRBJ2-1|.|TRBV7-8|.
CASSLAQLTNEQFF
TGTGCCAGCAGCTTAGCGCAGCTCACCAATGAGCAGTTCTTC
>TRBJ2-5|TRBD1|TRBV11-1|.
CASGPTGVIQETQYF
TGTGCCAGCGGACCGACAGGGGTCATCCAAGAGACCCAGTACTTC